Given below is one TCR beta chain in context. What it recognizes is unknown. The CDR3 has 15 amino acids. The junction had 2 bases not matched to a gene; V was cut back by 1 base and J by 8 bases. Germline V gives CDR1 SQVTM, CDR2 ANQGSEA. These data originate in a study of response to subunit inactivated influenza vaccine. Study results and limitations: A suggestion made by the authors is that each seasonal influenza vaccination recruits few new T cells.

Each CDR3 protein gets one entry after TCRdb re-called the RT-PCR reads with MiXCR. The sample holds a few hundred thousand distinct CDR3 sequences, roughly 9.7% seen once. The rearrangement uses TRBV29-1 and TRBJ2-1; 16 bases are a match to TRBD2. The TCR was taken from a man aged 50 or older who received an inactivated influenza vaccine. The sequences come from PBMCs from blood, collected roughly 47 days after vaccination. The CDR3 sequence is CSVEAGLAGGYEQFF. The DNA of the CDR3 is TGCAGCGTTGAAGCGGGACTAGCGGGGGGGTATGAGCAGTTCTTC.